This T cell receptor beta chain derives from a study of Graves' ophthalmopathy and Graves' hyperthyroidism. The wider study: Peripheral blood (taken before any treatment) was collected at initial diagnosis. Study-level results: From stable hyperthyroidism, ophthalmopathy was separated by a 13-signature model with 85% to 90% sensitivity and about 81% specificity. Sensitivity reached 70% to 71% and specificity approximately 72% when the model predicted ophthalmopathy progression.

Researchers took RNA transcripts and amplified TCR beta CDR3 regions from them. A first-round RT-PCR used HTBI primers, followed by a second-round multiplex PCR. TCRdb itself ran the multiplex PCR reads through MiXCR, one entry per CDR3 protein. The sample includes 45,000 to 60,000 distinct CDR3 sequences, approximately 52% of them seen just once. The sample holds many counts of this clonotype. The antigen remains unidentified. Out of around 9.4 ml of fresh peripheral blood, PBMCs were obtained. Trimming cost V 5 bases and J 3 bases; bases outside gene matches: 9. CDR1 MNHEY and CDR2 SVGEGT come from the germline V gene. The CDR3 spans 16 residues.

The TCR originated in an adult woman with Graves' ophthalmopathy. V usage is TRBV6-2 or TRBV6-3 and J usage is TRBJ2-7; the match to TRBD1 covers 11 bases. Sequencing input: peripheral blood. CDR3 loop: CASSRTGGAFGYEQYF. In DNA, the CDR3 is TGTGCCAGCAGTCGGACAGGGGGCGCCTTTGGCTACGAGCAGTACTTC.